Listed here is a single T cell receptor (beta chain). What it binds is unknown. The junction shows a germline mismatch at one end, possibly a read error. The data originate from a study of T-cell reconstitution after alpha-beta-depleted transplantation in children. General study points: At around two months after transplant, the alpha-beta T cells were reportedly derived from several hundred expanded clones that came from non-depleted graft cells.

The TCRbeta library incorporated unique molecular identifiers. TCRdb processed the PCR reads anew with MiXCR; each CDR3 protein has one entry. The sample holds about 210,000 distinct CDR3 sequences, about a sixth seen once. This CDR3 region has 13 residues. From germline, CDR1 is SGHDT and CDR2 YYEEEE. J is TRBJ2-7 and V is TRBV5-6, with 9 bases matching TRBD1. The sample was PBMCs, mostly from graft donor cells, taken 360 days after TCRalphabeta/CD19-depleted stem cell transplant. The sequence was obtained from a male patient between 2 and 15 years old who had a stem cell transplant for acute lymphoblastic leukemia, so the T cells may come from the graft donor. CDR3 bases: TGTGCCAGCAGCTTCCCGGACAGGGGCGAGCAGTACTTT. It yields the protein CASSFPDRGEQYF.